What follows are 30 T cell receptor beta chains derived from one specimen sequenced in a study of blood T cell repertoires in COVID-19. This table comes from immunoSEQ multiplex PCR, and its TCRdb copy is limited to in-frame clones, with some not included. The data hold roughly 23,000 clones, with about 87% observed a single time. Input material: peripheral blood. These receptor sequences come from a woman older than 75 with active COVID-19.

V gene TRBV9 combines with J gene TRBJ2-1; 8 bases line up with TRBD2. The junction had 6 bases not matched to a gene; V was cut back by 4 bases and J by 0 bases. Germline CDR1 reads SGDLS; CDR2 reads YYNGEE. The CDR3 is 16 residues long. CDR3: CASSTSGGLSYNEQFF. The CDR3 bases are TGTGCCAGCAGCACCAGCGGGGGACTCTCCTACAATGAGCAGTTCTTC.

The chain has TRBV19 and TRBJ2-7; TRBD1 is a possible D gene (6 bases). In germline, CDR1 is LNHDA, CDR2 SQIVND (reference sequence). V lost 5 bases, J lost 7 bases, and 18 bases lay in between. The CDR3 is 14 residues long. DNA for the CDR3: TGTGCCAGTAGTGTCGCCACAGGGCCCTCAGAGCAGTACTTC. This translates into CASSVATGPSEQYF.

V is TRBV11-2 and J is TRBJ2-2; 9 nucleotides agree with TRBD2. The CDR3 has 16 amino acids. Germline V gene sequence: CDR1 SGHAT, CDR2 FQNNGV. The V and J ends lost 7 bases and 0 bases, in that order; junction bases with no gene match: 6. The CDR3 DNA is TGTGCCAGCACCGGAGTAGCGGGGGCGAACACCGGGGAGCTGTTTTTT. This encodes CASTGVAGANTGELFF. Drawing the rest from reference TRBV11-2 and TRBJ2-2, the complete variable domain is EAGVAQSPRYKIIEKRQSVAFWCNPISGHATLYWYQQILGQGPKLLIQFQNNGVVDDSQLPKDRFSAERLKGVDSTLKIQPAKLEDSAVYLCASTGVAGANTGELFFGEGSRLTVL.

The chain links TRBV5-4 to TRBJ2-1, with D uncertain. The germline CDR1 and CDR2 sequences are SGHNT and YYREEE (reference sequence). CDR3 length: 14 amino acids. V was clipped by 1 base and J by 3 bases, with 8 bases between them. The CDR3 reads CASSLLSNYNEQFF. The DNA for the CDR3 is TGTGCCAGCAGCTTGCTTTCTAACTACAATGAGCAGTTCTTC. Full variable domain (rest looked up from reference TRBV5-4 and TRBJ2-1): ETGVTQSPTHLIKTRGQQVTLRCSSQSGHNTVSWYQQALGQGPQFIFQYYREEENGRGNFPPRFSGLQFPNYSSELNVNALELDDSALYLCASSLLSNYNEQFFGPGTRLTVL.

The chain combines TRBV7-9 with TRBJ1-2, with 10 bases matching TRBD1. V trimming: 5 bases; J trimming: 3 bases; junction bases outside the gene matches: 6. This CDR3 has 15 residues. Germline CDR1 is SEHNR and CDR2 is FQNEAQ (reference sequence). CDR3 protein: CASSAGTGADYGYTF. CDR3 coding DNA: TGTGCCAGCAGCGCAGGGACAGGGGCGGACTATGGCTACACCTTC.

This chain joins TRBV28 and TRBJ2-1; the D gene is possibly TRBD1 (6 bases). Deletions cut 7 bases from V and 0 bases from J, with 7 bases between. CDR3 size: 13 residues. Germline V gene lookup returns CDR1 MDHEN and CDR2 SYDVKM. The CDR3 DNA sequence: TGTGCCAGCAAAGGGGGCTCCTACAATGAGCAGTTCTTC. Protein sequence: CASKGGSYNEQFF.

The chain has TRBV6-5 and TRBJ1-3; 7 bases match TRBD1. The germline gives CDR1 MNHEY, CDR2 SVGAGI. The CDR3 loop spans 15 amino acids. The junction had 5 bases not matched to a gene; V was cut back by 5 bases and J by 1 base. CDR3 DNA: TGTGCCAGCAGTCCTACAGGGGATTCTGGAAACACCATATATTTT. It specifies CASSPTGDSGNTIYF.

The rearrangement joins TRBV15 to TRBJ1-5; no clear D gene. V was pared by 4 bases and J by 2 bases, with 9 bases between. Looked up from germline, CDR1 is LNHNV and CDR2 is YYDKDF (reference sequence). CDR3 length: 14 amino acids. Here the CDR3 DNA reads TGTGCCACCAGCATAGGTGGGCGCAATCAGCCCCAGCATTTT. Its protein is CATSIGGRNQPQHF.

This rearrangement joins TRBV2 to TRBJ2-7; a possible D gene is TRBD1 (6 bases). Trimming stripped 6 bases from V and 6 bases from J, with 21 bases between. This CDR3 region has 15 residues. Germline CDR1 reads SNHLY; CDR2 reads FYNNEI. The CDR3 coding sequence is TGTGCCAGCAGCGCGCCCCCCACAGGGATCGGCGAGCAGTACTTC. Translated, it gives CASSAPPTGIGEQYF.

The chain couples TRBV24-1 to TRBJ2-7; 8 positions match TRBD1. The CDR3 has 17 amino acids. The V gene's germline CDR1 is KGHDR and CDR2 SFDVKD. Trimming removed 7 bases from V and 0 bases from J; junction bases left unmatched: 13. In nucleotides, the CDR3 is TGTGCCACCAGCGTGAGGGACAGGACGACGAGCTCCTACGAGCAGTACTTC. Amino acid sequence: CATSVRDRTTSSYEQYF.

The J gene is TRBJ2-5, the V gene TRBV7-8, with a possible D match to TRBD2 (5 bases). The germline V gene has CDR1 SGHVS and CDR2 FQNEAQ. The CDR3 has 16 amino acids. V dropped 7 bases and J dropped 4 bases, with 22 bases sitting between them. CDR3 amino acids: CASTIRSGRRAETQYF. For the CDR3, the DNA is TGTGCCAGCACCATCCGCTCCGGCCGGCGGGCAGAGACCCAGTACTTC. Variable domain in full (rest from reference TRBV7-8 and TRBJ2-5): GAGVSQSPRYKVAKRGQDVALRCDPISGHVSLFWYQQALGQGPEFLTYFQNEAQLDKSGLPSDRFFAERPEGSVSTLKIQRTQQEDSAVYLCASTIRSGRRAETQYFGPGTRLLVL.

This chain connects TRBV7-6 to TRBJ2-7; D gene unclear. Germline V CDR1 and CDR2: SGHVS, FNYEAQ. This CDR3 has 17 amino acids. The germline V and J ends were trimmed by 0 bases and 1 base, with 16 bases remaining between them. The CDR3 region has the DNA TGTGCCAGCAGCTTAGCACCCAGTTCGACTGCTTCCTACGAGCAGTACTTC. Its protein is CASSLAPSSTASYEQYF.

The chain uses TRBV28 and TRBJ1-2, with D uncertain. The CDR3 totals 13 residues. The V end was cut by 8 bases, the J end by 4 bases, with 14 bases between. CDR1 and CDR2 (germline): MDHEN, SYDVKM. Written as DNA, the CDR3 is TGTGCCAGCGGAACCAGTGGCGGCTATGGCTACACCTTC. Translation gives CASGTSGGYGYTF.

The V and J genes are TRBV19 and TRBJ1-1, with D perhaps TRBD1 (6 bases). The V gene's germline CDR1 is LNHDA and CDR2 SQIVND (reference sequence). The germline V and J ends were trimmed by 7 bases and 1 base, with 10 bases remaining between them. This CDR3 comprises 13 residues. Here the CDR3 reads CASILQGNTEAFF. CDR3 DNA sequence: TGTGCCAGTATCTTACAGGGGAACACTGAAGCTTTCTTT.

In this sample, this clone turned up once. CDR3 residues: CASSIWEGDQPQHF. As DNA, the CDR3 is TGTGCCAGTAGTATTTGGGAGGGGGATCAGCCCCAGCATTTT. The rearrangement joins TRBV19 to TRBJ1-5, with D possibly matching TRBD1 (6 bases). The CDR3 loop spans 14 amino acids. V gave up 3 bases and J gave up 5 bases, with 11 bases separating them. The V gene's germline CDR1 is LNHDA and CDR2 SQIVND (reference sequence).

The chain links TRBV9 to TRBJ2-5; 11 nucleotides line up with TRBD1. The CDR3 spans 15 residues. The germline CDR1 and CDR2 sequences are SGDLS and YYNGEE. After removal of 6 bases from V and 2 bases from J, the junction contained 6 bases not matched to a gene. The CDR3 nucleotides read TGTGCCAGCACTCGGACAGGGGGCTTTCAAGAGACCCAGTACTTC. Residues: CASTRTGGFQETQYF.

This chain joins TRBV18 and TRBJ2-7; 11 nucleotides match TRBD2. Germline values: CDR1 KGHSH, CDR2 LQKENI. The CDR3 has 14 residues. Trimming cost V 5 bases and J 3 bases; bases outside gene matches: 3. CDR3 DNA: TGTGCCAGCTCATCAGGGACTAGCGGCTACGAGCAGTACTTC. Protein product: CASSSGTSGYEQYF.

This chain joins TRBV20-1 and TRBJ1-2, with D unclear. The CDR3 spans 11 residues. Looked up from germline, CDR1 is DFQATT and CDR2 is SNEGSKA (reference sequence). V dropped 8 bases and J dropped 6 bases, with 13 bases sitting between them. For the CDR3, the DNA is TGCAGTACGTGGGAGCTCGATGGCTACACCTTC. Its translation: CSTWELDGYTF.

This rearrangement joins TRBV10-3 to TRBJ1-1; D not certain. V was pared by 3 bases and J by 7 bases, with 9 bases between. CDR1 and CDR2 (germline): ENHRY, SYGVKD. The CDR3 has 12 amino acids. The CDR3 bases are TGTGCCATCAGTGAATCGCCGGTTGAAGCTTTCTTT. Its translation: CAISESPVEAFF.

In nucleotides, the CDR3 is TGTGCCAGCAGCGTAGGGCTAGCGGGGGGATATTCCCCCTACGAGCAGTACTTC. This sequence encodes CASSVGLAGGYSPYEQYF. The chain couples TRBV9 to TRBJ2-7; TRBD2 matches 11 bases. The CDR3 loop spans 18 amino acids. CDR1 SGDLS and CDR2 YYNGEE come from the germline V gene. The junction had 10 bases not matched to a gene; V was cut back by 0 bases and J by 2 bases.

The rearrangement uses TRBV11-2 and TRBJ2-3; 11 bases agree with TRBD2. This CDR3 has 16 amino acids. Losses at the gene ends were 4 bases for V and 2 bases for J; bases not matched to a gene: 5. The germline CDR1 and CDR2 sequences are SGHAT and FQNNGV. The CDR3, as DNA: TGTGCCAGCAGCTCCCTAGCGGGGGGTTACACAGATACGCAGTATTTT. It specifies CASSSLAGGYTDTQYF.

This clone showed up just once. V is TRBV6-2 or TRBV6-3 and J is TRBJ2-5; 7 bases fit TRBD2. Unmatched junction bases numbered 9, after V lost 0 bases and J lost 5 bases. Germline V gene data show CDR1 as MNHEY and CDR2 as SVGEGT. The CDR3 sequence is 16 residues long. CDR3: CASSYSRGGLVETQYF. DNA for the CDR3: TGTGCCAGCAGTTACTCGCGCGGCGGACTAGTTGAGACCCAGTACTTC.

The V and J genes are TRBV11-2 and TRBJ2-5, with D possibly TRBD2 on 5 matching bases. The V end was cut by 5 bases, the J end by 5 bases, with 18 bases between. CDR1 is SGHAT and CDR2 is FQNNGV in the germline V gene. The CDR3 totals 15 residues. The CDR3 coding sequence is TGTGCCAGCAGCGGATGGACTGAATCCGGGGAGACCCAGTACTTC. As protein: CASSGWTESGETQYF.

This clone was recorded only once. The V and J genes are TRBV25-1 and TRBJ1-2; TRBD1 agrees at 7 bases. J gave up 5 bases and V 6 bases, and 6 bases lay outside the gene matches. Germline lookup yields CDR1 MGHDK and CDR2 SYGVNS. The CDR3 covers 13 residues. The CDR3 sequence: CASSPGTAYGYTF. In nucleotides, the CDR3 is TGTGCCAGCAGCCCCGGGACAGCTTATGGCTACACCTTC.

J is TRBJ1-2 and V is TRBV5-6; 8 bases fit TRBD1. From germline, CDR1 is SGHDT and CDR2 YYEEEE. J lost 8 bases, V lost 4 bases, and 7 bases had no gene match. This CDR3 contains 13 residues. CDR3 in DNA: TGTGCCAGCAGCCGAGACAGGGGCGGAGGCTACACCTTC. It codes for CASSRDRGGGYTF.

CDR3 in amino acids: CASGGGTGGFLNTEAFF. The CDR3 region has the DNA TGTGCTAGTGGTGGGGGGACAGGGGGCTTTCTGAACACTGAAGCTTTCTTT. V gene TRBV12-5 combines with J gene TRBJ1-1; 12 nucleotides line up with TRBD1. Germline loops: CDR1 LGHNT, CDR2 FRNRAP. V was pared by 5 bases and J by 0 bases, with 7 bases of the junction left unmatched. This CDR3 has 17 residues.

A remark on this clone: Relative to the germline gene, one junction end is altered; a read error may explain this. CDR3 sequence: CASSQGPRGQNTGELFF. The CDR3 DNA reads TGCGCCAGCAGTCAAGGTCCCCGGGGACAAAACACCGGGGAGCTGTTTTTT. This sequence joins TRBV4-3 and TRBJ2-2, with TRBD1 as a possible D gene (6 bases). The CDR3 is 17 residues long. From germline, CDR1 is LGHNA and CDR2 YSLEER.

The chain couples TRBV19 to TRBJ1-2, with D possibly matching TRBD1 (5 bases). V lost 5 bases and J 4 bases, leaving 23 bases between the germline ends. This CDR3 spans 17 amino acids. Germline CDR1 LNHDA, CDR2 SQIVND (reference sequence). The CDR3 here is CASSPVRGSGDFYGYTF. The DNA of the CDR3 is TGTGCCAGTAGTCCAGTCCGGGGGTCAGGAGACTTCTATGGCTACACCTTC.

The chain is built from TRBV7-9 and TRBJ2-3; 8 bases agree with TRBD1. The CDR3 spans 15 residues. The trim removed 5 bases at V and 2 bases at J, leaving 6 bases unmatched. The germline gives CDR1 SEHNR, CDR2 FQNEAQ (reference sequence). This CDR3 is CASSPWDRITDTQYF. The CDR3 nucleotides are TGTGCCAGCAGCCCGTGGGACAGGATCACAGATACGCAGTATTTT.

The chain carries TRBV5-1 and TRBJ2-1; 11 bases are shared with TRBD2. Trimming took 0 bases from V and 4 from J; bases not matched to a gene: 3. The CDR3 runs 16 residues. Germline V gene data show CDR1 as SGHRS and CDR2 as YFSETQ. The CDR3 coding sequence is TGCGCCAGCAGCTTGGCTAGCGGGGGGCCGTACAATGAGCAGTTCTTC. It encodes CASSLASGGPYNEQFF.